These T cell receptor beta chains were read from a single sample in a study of identical twins. In TCRdb, the 5' RACE reads were re-called with MiXCR into one record per CDR3 protein. The table lists under 250,000 distinct CDR3 sequences, less than 10% of them singletons, with 4% to 6% in the top ten. Sequencing used memory (CD45RO+) T cells sorted from blood. These receptors originate from a young woman in good health. The CDR3 runs from the conserved cysteine through the conserved F or W. Fields, in order: CDR3 DNA, CDR3 protein, V gene, J gene, D gene, clone size. A D gene is named only where the DNA matches it firmly. Clone size, where shown, is once, few, many, or a class for clones that have expanded.

cdr3_nt: TGCAGTGCTAGTCGCACTAGCAATTTCTACGAGCAGTACTTC; cdr3_aa: CSASRTSNFYEQYF; v_call: TRBV20-1; j_call: TRBJ2-7; d_call: .; clone_size: few
cdr3_nt: TGCAGTGCTGGGACAGATTTAGGAGAAGCTTTCTTT; cdr3_aa: CSAGTDLGEAFF; v_call: TRBV20-1; j_call: TRBJ1-1; d_call: TRBD1; clone_size: many
cdr3_nt: TGTGCCAGCAGCTTATTTGCGGGGGGGAACACCGGGGAGCTGTTTTTT; cdr3_aa: CASSLFAGGNTGELFF; v_call: TRBV5-5; j_call: TRBJ2-2; d_call: TRBD2; clone_size: .
cdr3_nt: TGCGCCAGCAGCTTGGACACGACCTCCTACAATGAGCAGTTCTTC; cdr3_aa: CASSLDTTSYNEQFF; v_call: TRBV5-1; j_call: TRBJ2-1; d_call: .; clone_size: few
cdr3_nt: TGTGCCAGCAGCCTGACAGGGGGCGGAAAACGTTCTGGCTACACCTTC; cdr3_aa: CASSLTGGGKRSGYTF; v_call: TRBV3-1; j_call: TRBJ1-2; d_call: TRBD1; clone_size: few
cdr3_nt: TGCAGTGCTAGAGATCTACTCGCGGGCACCTTCAATGAGCAGTTCTTC; cdr3_aa: CSARDLLAGTFNEQFF; v_call: TRBV20-1; j_call: TRBJ2-1; d_call: .; clone_size: .
cdr3_nt: TGTGCCAGCATCCGAAGTTCGGGGGCAGCTTTCTTT; cdr3_aa: CASIRSSGAAFF; v_call: TRBV7-9; j_call: TRBJ1-1; d_call: .; clone_size: many
cdr3_nt: TGCGCCAGCAGCTTGGCGGGGGCCGGTCAGCCCCAGCATTTT; cdr3_aa: CASSLAGAGQPQHF; v_call: TRBV5-1; j_call: TRBJ1-5; d_call: .; clone_size: .
cdr3_nt: TGTGCCAGCAGCTTAGCACGGGCAGGCCAGTACGAGCAGTACTTC; cdr3_aa: CASSLARAGQYEQYF; v_call: TRBV7-2; j_call: TRBJ2-7; d_call: .; clone_size: .
cdr3_nt: TGTGCCAGCCACGGCACGGGTACTGAAAAACTGTTTTTT; cdr3_aa: CASHGTGTEKLFF; v_call: TRBV18; j_call: TRBJ1-4; d_call: .; clone_size: many
cdr3_nt: TGTGCCAGCAGCTGGACCCCACCTCCGAACACTGAAGCTTTCTTT; cdr3_aa: CASSWTPPPNTEAFF; v_call: TRBV7-3; j_call: TRBJ1-1; d_call: .; clone_size: many
cdr3_nt: TGCAGCGTCTGGGGGGGGACCCACTCTGGGGCCAACGTCCTGACTTTC; cdr3_aa: CSVWGGTHSGANVLTF; v_call: TRBV29-1; j_call: TRBJ2-6; d_call: TRBD2; clone_size: many
cdr3_nt: TGTGCCAGCACCCACCCCGGGAGGGGGGGCGCAGATACGCAGTATTTT; cdr3_aa: CASTHPGRGGADTQYF; v_call: TRBV5-5; j_call: TRBJ2-3; d_call: TRBD2; clone_size: many
cdr3_nt: TGTGCCATCAGACGGGGGTCCTACGAGCAGTACTTC; cdr3_aa: CAIRRGSYEQYF; v_call: TRBV10-3; j_call: TRBJ2-7; d_call: .; clone_size: many
cdr3_nt: TGCGCCAGCAGCCAAGATGCGAACTATGGCTACACCTTC; cdr3_aa: CASSQDANYGYTF; v_call: TRBV4-1; j_call: TRBJ1-2; d_call: .; clone_size: few
cdr3_nt: TGCAGTGCTCAGAAGTCTGGGGATAGCAATCAGCCCCAGCATTTT; cdr3_aa: CSAQKSGDSNQPQHF; v_call: TRBV20-1; j_call: TRBJ1-5; d_call: .; clone_size: many
cdr3_nt: TGCGCCAGCAGCGAGCCGGGACCCCGAGGGGCAGATACGCAGTATTTT; cdr3_aa: CASSEPGPRGADTQYF; v_call: TRBV5-1; j_call: TRBJ2-3; d_call: .; clone_size: few
cdr3_nt: TGTGCCAGCAGTTGGGGTACGAAGGGCTACACCTTC; cdr3_aa: CASSWGTKGYTF; v_call: TRBV12-3/TRBV12-4; j_call: TRBJ1-2; d_call: .; clone_size: few
cdr3_nt: TGTGCCAGCAGCACCAACCACTATAATGAGCAGTTCTTC; cdr3_aa: CASSTNHYNEQFF; v_call: TRBV11-2; j_call: TRBJ2-1; d_call: .; clone_size: .
cdr3_nt: TGTGCCACCAGCAGAGGAGGGAACCAAGATTCACCCCTCCACTTT; cdr3_aa: CATSRGGNQDSPLHF; v_call: TRBV15; j_call: TRBJ1-6; d_call: .; clone_size: few
cdr3_nt: TGTGCCAGCAGTCCATTCCCCGGGACTAGCACAGATACGCAGTATTTT; cdr3_aa: CASSPFPGTSTDTQYF; v_call: TRBV6-1; j_call: TRBJ2-3; d_call: .; clone_size: few
cdr3_nt: TGTGCCAGCTCATCAAAGGACTGGACTAACGATGAGCAGTTCTTC; cdr3_aa: CASSSKDWTNDEQFF; v_call: TRBV18; j_call: TRBJ2-1; d_call: .; clone_size: .
cdr3_nt: TGTGCCAGCAGCTACCAGGGACAGGGTAGTCGGAATGAGCAGTTCTTC; cdr3_aa: CASSYQGQGSRNEQFF; v_call: TRBV7-6; j_call: TRBJ2-1; d_call: TRBD1; clone_size: .
cdr3_nt: TGCGCCAGCAGCTTCGGGGTCCAAGGGCCCCAGCATTTT; cdr3_aa: CASSFGVQGPQHF; v_call: TRBV5-1; j_call: TRBJ1-5; d_call: .; clone_size: .
cdr3_nt: TGTGCCAGCAGCTTAGGAGCGGGACATATCTACGAGCAGTACTTC; cdr3_aa: CASSLGAGHIYEQYF; v_call: TRBV7-7; j_call: TRBJ2-7; d_call: .; clone_size: many